This T cell receptor (beta chain) emerged from a study of shared T cell receptors in the human thymus. Measured with immunoSEQ multiplex PCR; TCRdb has only the in-frame clones, and not every one. The repertoire consists of hundreds of thousands of clones, with over 75% occurring once and the leading ten covering around 0.0099%. V was shortened by 5 bases and J by 4 bases, with 6 bases between the two germline ends. This CDR3 has 12 amino acids. CDR1 is MNHNY and CDR2 is SVGAGI in the germline V gene (reference sequence). These data also featured in a second study, about human thymus T cells. Per that study: Healthy Finnish infants undergoing corrective surgery for congenital heart defects were the donors. Resected material from corrective heart surgery provided the thymus tissue analysed.

The chain is built from TRBV6-6 and TRBJ2-1, with D uncertain. This TCR was recovered from a boy under three years old with a congenital heart defect. The material sequenced was thymocytes. The CDR3 reads CASSNGYNEQFF. In DNA, the CDR3 is TGTGCCAGCAGTAACGGGTACAATGAGCAGTTCTTC.